This entry describes one T cell receptor beta chain. Its antigen has not been determined. Base quality data are lacking; no much larger clone is found one base away. V and J lose 3 bases and 3 bases, and a span of 8 bases separates them. Taken from the germline V gene, the CDR1 and CDR2 loops are KGHSH and LQKENI. From the cysteine up to the phenylalanine, the CDR3 has a length of 13 residues. Left in the record is the CDR3 DNA by itself, 39 bases read in frame from the first base. The data were taken from a study of T-cell reconstitution after alpha-beta-depleted transplantation in children (dated by TCRdb to about 2016). Regarding the research as a whole: Using TCR repertoire profiling, the study quantitatively followed how T-cell immune reconstitution unfolded in children after TCRalphabeta/CD19-depleted allogeneic hematopoietic cell transplantation.

The library was built by means of PCR. TCRdb lists the instrument as Illumina HiSeq 2500. TCR libraries were prepared with molecular barcoding, using unique molecular identifiers to normalize TCRbeta repertoire quantification. Using fastp trimming at Q25 and MiXCR clonotype assembly, TCRdb reanalyzed the public sequencing data and kept in-frame beta chains. Identical CDR3 protein sequences are pooled into one entry, listed with their most common genes and DNA. This sample holds roughly 500,000 distinct CDR3 sequences; around 17% were observed only once. Together, the top ten hold approximately 3% of the sample.

The chain links TRBV18 with TRBJ2-5, and perhaps TRBD1 as D gene, on 5 matching bases. The sequenced sample was PBMCs from the stem cell graft donor, obtained from the stem cell graft. The receptor's source is a human donor who donated a stem cell graft to a child with acute lymphoblastic leukemia. The nucleotides are TGTGCCAGCTCACCGCACAGGAAAGAGACCCAGTACTTC. Its amino acids are CASSPHRKETQYF.